Below, 9 T cell receptor beta chains from the same sample are listed, as sequenced in a study of blood T cell repertoires in COVID-19. The method was immunoSEQ multiplex PCR; TCRdb's version includes in-frame clones alone and lacks a portion of them. The sample lists just over 150,000 clones, around 83% seen once, with 9.8% in the top ten. The sample was peripheral blood. These receptors were collected from a woman in her fifties or sixties with acute or convalescent COVID-19.

The chain recombines TRBV4-3 with TRBJ1-2; no reliable D call. The germline V gene encodes CDR1 LGHNA and CDR2 YSLEER. The CDR3 totals 13 residues. Trimming took off 0 bases at V and 4 bases at J, with 6 bases between the two ends. This CDR3 reads CASSQDMSYGYTF. CDR3 DNA sequence: TGCGCCAGCAGCCAAGACATGAGCTATGGCTACACCTTC.

The genes are TRBV2 and TRBJ2-3, with D perhaps matching TRBD2 (6 bases). CDR1 SNHLY and CDR2 FYNNEI come from the germline V gene. This CDR3 is built from 12 residues. The ends were cut back, 1 base at V and 10 bases at J, with 9 bases in the middle. CDR3 bases: TGTGCCAGCAGTGAAGGTTCGGGGGCGCAGTATTTT. It codes for CASSEGSGAQYF.

V gene TRBV11-3 combines with J gene TRBJ2-3; 9 nucleotides match TRBD2. CDR1 SGHNT and CDR2 YENEEA come from the germline V gene. The V segment lost 3 bases and the J segment 6 bases; nucleotides outside the gene matches: 10. The CDR3 extends over 16 amino acids. CDR3 nucleotide sequence: TGTGCCAGCAGCTTTGGGAGTAGCGGGAGTAAGGATACGCAGTATTTT. Protein sequence: CASSFGSSGSKDTQYF. Drawing the rest from reference TRBV11-3 and TRBJ2-3, the complete variable domain is EAGVVQSPRYKIIEKKQPVAFWCNPISGHNTLYWYLQNLGQGPELLIRYENEEAVDDSQLPKDRFSAERLKGVDSTLKIQPAELGDSAVYLCASSFGSSGSKDTQYFGPGTRLTVL.

The chain couples TRBV30 to TRBJ1-4; D ambiguous. The CDR3 is 14 amino acids. The ends were cut back, 0 bases at V and 5 bases at J, with 10 bases in the middle. Germline CDR1 GTSNPN, CDR2 SVGIG (reference sequence). CDR3 bases: TGTGCCTGGAGTGTAAACAGCCAAAATGAAAAACTGTTTTTT. Its protein is CAWSVNSQNEKLFF.

The DNA for the CDR3 is TGTGCCTGCAATGACAGGGACTATGAAAAACTGTTTTTT. Its translation is CACNDRDYEKLFF. The chain recombines TRBV30 with TRBJ1-4, with TRBD1 identical over 7 bases. The CDR3 runs to 13 residues. V was pared by 6 bases and J by 6 bases, with 7 bases of the junction left unmatched. Germline assignment: CDR1 GTSNPN and CDR2 SVGIG (reference sequence).

The rearrangement joins TRBV18 to TRBJ2-2, with a weak D call TRBD2 (5 bases). Trimming took 3 bases from V and 2 from J, leaving 13 bases between them. The CDR3 length is 16 residues. Germline CDR1 KGHSH, CDR2 LQKENI. The CDR3 sequence: CASSPDRRGNTGELFF. In nucleotides, the CDR3 is TGTGCCAGCTCACCCGACCGACGGGGAAACACCGGGGAGCTGTTTTTT.

This clone was seen a single time. This rearrangement joins TRBV30 to TRBJ1-1, with D possibly TRBD1 on 5 matching bases. The CDR3 is made up of 13 amino acids. Trimming cost V 0 bases and J 4 bases, with 9 bases left between them. Germline V gene sequence: CDR1 GTSNPN, CDR2 SVGIG (reference sequence). This CDR3 is CAWSVERGTEAFF. The CDR3 DNA reads TGTGCCTGGAGTGTGGAAAGGGGCACTGAAGCTTTCTTT.

The V and J genes are TRBV4-2 and TRBJ1-3, with D uncertain. Germline CDR1 LGHNA, CDR2 YNFKEQ. The CDR3 loop spans 15 amino acids. V lost 6 bases to trimming and J lost 0 bases, with 12 bases between them. This CDR3 reads CASSPSESSGNTIYF. For the CDR3, the DNA is TGTGCCAGCAGTCCTTCGGAGAGCTCTGGAAACACCATATATTTT.

The chain uses TRBV19 and TRBJ2-5; 8 nucleotides agree with TRBD1. From germline, CDR1 is LNHDA and CDR2 SQIVND (reference sequence). The CDR3 sequence is 14 residues long. The junction had 9 bases not matched to a gene; V was cut back by 8 bases and J by 4 bases. The chain's CDR3 is CASQQGVERETQYF. CDR3 nucleotides: TGTGCCAGTCAACAGGGGGTAGAAAGAGAGACCCAGTACTTC.